These 4 T cell receptor beta chains were sequenced from one sample in a study of control samples from healthy donors and cancer patients. Data came from immunoSEQ multiplex PCR; TCRdb stores just in-frame clones and leaves some out. The sample carries about 120,000 clones, about nine tenths recorded once. Sequencing input: blood. Receptors originate from a woman aged 45-65 years in good health.

The gene calls are TRBV19 and TRBJ2-3; 9 nucleotides align to TRBD1. The CDR3 totals 15 residues. Unmatched junction bases numbered 5, after V lost 5 bases and J lost 2 bases. In germline, CDR1 is LNHDA, CDR2 SQIVND (reference sequence). The CDR3 region has the DNA TGTGCCAGTAGTCCGCGACAGGGGGACACAGATACGCAGTATTTT. Encoded protein: CASSPRQGDTDTQYF. Full variable domain (outside the CDR3, taken from reference TRBV19 and TRBJ2-3): DGGITQSPKYLFRKEGQNVTLSCEQNLNHDAMYWYRQDPGQGLRLIYYSQIVNDFQKGDIAEGYSVSREKKESFPLTVTSAQKNPTAFYLCASSPRQGDTDTQYFGPGTRLTVL.

V is TRBV21-1 and J is TRBJ2-2; the listed D gene, TRBD2, was not tested against the DNA. TRBV21-1 constitutes a pseudogene. The CDR3 has 17 residues. The CDR3 here is CASSKGNRRGDTGELFF. In DNA form, the CDR3 reads TGTGCCAGCAGCAAAGGGAATAGGCGGGGGGACACCGGGGAGCTGTTTTTT.

CDR3 nucleotide sequence: TGTGCCAGCAGTTTGAGGGGGGGTGGAGGCTACACCTTC. Its protein is CASSLRGGGGYTF. V and J are TRBV12-3 or TRBV12-4 and TRBJ1-2, with D possibly matching TRBD1 (6 bases). This CDR3 spans 13 amino acids. The V gene lost 3 bases and the J gene lost 8 bases, with 13 bases spanning the gap.

The chain employs TRBV10-3 and TRBJ2-7; D not certain. The germline V gene has CDR1 ENHRY and CDR2 SYGVKD. V lost 6 bases and J lost 7, with 10 bases in between. CDR3 length equals 11 residues. In DNA form, the CDR3 reads TGTGCCATCAGCGAAGTCGGGGAGCAGTACTTC. Translation gives CAISEVGEQYF.